This T cell receptor beta chain was captured in a study of T cell repertoires in cytomegalovirus infection. Findings and caveats of the study: Identification of carriers of CMV plus the relevant HLA was achieved through cumulative public TCR beta family frequency.

V lost 2 bases, J lost 1 base, and 10 bases lay in between. This CDR3 is built from 15 residues. This clonotype was seen a few times. What it binds is not known. TCRdb ran MiXCR on the reads and lists one entry per CDR3 protein. The sample contains around 740,000 distinct CDR3 sequences, under 40% of which appear only once. Material for sequencing was PBMCs. The source is a human donor in good health (CMV status not recorded). Some clones in this sample may be carry-over from other donors' samples. The chain is built from TRBV12-3 or TRBV12-4 and TRBJ2-3; either TRBD1 or TRBD2 may supply D (5 bases each). The CDR3 region is CASSLNGDGTDTQYF. The CDR3 DNA sequence: TGTGCCAGCAGTTTAAATGGGGACGGCACAGATACGCAGTATTTT.